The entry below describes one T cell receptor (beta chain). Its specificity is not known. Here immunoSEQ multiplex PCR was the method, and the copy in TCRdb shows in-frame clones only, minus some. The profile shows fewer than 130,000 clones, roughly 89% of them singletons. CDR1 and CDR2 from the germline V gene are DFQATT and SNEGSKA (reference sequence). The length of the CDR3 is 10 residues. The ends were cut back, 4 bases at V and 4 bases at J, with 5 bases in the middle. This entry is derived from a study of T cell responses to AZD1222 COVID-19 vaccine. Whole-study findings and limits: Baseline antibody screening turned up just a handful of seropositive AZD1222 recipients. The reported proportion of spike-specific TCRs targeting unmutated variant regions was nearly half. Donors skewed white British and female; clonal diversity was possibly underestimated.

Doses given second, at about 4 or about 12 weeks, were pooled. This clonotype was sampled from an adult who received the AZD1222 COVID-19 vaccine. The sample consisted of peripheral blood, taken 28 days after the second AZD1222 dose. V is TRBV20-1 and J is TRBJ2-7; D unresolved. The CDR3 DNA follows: TGCAGTGCTACGGTGTACGAGCAGTACTTC. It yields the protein CSATVYEQYF.